The source of this T cell receptor (beta chain) is a study of breast tumors, draining lymph nodes, adjacent tissues. V was cut by 7 bases and J by 7 bases, with 13 bases left in between. The length of the CDR3 is 13 residues. Per the germline V gene, CDR1 is LNHDA and CDR2 is SQIVND (reference sequence). This clonotype occurred many times. No antigen is known for it. The lymph nodes were axillary draining lymph nodes from breast cancer patients. Study conclusions and caveats: Data fit most tumor T cells coming from lymph node, expanding in tumor. Data only fit, rather than demonstrated, lymph node origin of most tumor T cells. Luminal-like breast cancer showed significantly greater tumor-nontumor repertoire similarity than basal-like breast cancer did.

TCRdb reprocessed the multiplex PCR reads with MiXCR, giving one entry per CDR3 protein. The sample includes approximately 150,000 distinct CDR3 sequences, 32% of them seen just once. Sample: axillary lymph node tissue. This rearrangement joins TRBV19 to TRBJ1-4, with D tentatively TRBD1 (5 bases). This TCR was sampled from a female donor with breast cancer. Some clones in this sample may be carry-over from other donors' samples. CDR3 in amino acids: CASNDAGTEKLFF. Here the CDR3 DNA reads TGTGCCAGTAATGACGCAGGGACTGAAAAACTGTTTTTT.